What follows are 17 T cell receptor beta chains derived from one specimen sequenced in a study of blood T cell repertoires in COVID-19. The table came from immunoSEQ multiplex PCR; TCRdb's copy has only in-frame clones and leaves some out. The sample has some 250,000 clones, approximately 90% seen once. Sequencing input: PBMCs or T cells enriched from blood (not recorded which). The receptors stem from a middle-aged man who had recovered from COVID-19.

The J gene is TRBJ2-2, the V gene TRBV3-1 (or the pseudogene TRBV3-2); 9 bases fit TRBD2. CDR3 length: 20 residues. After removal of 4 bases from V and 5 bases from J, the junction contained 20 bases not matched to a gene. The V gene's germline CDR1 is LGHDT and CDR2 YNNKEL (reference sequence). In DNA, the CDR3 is TGTGCCAGCAGCCTAAATTTCAGGCGGGGGGGCCTCAAGGGAACCGGGGAGCTGTTTTTT. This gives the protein CASSLNFRRGGLKGTGELFF.

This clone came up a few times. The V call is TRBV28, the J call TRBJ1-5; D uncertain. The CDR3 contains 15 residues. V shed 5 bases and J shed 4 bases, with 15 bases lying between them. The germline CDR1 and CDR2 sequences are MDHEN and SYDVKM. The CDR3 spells CASSLRGTLNQPQHF. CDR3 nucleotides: TGTGCCAGCAGTCTGCGGGGTACATTGAATCAGCCCCAGCATTTT.

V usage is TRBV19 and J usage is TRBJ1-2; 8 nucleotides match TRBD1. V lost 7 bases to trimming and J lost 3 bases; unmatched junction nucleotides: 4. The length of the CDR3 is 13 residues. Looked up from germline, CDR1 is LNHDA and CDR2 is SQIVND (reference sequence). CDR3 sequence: CASTETGDYGYTF. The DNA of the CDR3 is TGTGCCAGTACCGAGACAGGGGACTATGGCTACACCTTC.

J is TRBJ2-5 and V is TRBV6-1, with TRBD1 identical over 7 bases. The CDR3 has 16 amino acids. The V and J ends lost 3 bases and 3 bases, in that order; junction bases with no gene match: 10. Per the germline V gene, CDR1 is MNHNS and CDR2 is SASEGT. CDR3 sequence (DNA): TGTGCCAGCAGTGACGGCTGGGACAGACATAAAGAGACCCAGTACTTC. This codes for CASSDGWDRHKETQYF.

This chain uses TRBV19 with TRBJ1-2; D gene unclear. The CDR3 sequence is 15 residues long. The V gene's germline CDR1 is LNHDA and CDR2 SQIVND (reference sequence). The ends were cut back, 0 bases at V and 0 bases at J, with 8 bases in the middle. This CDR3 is CASSIEPGANYGYTF. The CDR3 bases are TGTGCCAGTAGTATAGAACCGGGAGCTAACTATGGCTACACCTTC. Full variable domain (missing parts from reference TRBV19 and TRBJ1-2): DGGITQSPKYLFRKEGQNVTLSCEQNLNHDAMYWYRQDPGQGLRLIYYSQIVNDFQKGDIAEGYSVSREKKESFPLTVTSAQKNPTAFYLCASSIEPGANYGYTFGSGTRLTVV.

Here the CDR3 reads CASSEGQVWTQETQYF. The CDR3 DNA follows: TGTGCCAGCAGTGAAGGTCAGGTCTGGACACAAGAGACCCAGTACTTC. The chain uses TRBV25-1 and TRBJ2-5; a possible D gene is TRBD1 (5 bases). Germline CDR1 MGHDK, CDR2 SYGVNS. V dropped 2 bases and J dropped 2 bases, with 15 bases sitting between them. This CDR3 contains 16 residues.

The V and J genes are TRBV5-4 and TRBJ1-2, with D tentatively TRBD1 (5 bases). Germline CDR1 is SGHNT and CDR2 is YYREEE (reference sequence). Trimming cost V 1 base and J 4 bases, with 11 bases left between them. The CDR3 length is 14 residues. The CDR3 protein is CASSLLGGIYGYTF. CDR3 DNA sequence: TGTGCCAGCAGCTTGTTGGGGGGGATCTATGGCTACACCTTC.

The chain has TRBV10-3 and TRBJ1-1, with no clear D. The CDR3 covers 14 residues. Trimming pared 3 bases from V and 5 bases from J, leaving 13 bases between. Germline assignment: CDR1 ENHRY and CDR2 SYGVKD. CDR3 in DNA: TGTGCCATCAGTGACCCGGGGAGGAGAACTGAAGCTTTCTTT. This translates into CAISDPGRRTEAFF.

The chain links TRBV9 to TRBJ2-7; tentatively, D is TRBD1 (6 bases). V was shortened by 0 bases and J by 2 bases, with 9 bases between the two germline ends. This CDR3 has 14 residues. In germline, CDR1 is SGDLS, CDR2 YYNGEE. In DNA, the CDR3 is TGTGCCAGCAGCGTAGGCCAGGGGCCCTACGAGCAGTACTTC. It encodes CASSVGQGPYEQYF.

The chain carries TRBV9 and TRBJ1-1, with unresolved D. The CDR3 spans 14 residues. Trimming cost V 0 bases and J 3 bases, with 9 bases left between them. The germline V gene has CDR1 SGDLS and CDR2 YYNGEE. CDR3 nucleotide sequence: TGTGCCAGCAGCGTAGTCAGAGGGTACACTGAAGCTTTCTTT. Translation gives CASSVVRGYTEAFF.

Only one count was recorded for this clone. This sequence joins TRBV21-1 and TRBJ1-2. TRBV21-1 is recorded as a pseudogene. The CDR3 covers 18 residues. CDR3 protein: CASSPPKSPLSPRIGYTF. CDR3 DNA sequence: TGTGCCAGCAGCCCCCCGAAGAGTCCTCTGAGCCCAAGAATTGGCTACACCTTC.

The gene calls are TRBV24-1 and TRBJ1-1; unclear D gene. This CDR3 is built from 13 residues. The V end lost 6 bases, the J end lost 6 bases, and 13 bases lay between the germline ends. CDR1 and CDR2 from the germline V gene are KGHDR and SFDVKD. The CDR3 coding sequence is TGTGCCACCAGTCAGTCCGGGGTTCCTGAAGCTTTCTTT. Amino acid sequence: CATSQSGVPEAFF.

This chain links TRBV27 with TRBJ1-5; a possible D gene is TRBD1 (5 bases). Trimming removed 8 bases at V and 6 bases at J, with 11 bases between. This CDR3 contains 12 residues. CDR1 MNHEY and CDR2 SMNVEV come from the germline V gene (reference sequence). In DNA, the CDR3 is TGTGCCAGCTCCCTCCAGGGTCAGCCCCAGCATTTT. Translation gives CASSLQGQPQHF.

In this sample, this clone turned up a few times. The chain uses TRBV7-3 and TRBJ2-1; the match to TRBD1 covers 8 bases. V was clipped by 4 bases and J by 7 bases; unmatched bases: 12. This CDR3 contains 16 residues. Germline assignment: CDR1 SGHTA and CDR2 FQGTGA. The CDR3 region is CASSYITGTGQNEQFF. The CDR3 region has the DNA TGTGCCAGCAGCTACATAACAGGGACAGGCCAGAATGAGCAGTTCTTC.

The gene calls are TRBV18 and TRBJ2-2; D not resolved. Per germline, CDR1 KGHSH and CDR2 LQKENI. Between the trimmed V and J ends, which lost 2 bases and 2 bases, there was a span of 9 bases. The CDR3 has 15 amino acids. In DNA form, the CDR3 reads TGTGCCAGCTCACCAATAACAGCAAACACCGGGGAGCTGTTTTTT. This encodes CASSPITANTGELFF.

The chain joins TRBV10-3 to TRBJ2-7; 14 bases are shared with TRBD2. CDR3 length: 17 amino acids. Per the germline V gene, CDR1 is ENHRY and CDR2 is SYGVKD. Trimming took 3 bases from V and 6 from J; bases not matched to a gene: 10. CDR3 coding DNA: TGTGCCATCAGTGAATATTCGGGACTAGCGGGAGAAATCGAGCAGTACTTC. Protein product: CAISEYSGLAGEIEQYF.

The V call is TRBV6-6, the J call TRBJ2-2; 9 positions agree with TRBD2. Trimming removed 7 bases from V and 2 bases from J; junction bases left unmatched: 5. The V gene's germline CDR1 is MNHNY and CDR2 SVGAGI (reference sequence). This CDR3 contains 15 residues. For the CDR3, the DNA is TGTGCCAGCACCCATAGCGGGAGAAACACCGGGGAGCTGTTTTTT. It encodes CASTHSGRNTGELFF.